A selection of T cell receptor beta chains follows, all from one sample in a study of CD8+ T cells in alopecia areata. Assay used: immunoSEQ multiplex PCR; TCRdb lists only in-frame clones, some missing. The sample includes under 150,000 clones, around 60% of them seen just once. Sequenced material: CD4+ T cells sorted from blood, taken at week 4, from a patient treated with tofacitinib. Every receptor here comes from a human donor with alopecia areata. Each CDR3 is given with its conserved first and last residue. The D gene is left open where the match is weak. Clone size is not always given. Where it is, it says once, few, many or a class for expanded clones.

d_call j_call v_call clone_size cdr3_aa cdr3_nt
NA TRBJ1-5 TRBV7-8 NA CASSFPSTSNQPQHF TGTGCCAGCAGCTTCCCTTCCACTAGCAATCAGCCCCAGCATTTT
NA TRBJ1-1 TRBV6-6 NA CASQGPNTEAFF TGTGCCAGCCAGGGGCCGAACACTGAAGCTTTCTTT
NA TRBJ2-5 TRBV20-1 NA CSASLETQYF TGCAGTGCTAGCTTGGAGACCCAGTACTTC
NA TRBJ2-5 TRBV21-1 NA CASSKEGRGGETQYF TGTGCCAGCAGCAAAGAGGGCAGGGGGGGAGAGACCCAGTACTTC
TRBD1 TRBJ1-5 TRBV4-1 NA CASSQPTTGGNQPQHF TGCGCCAGCAGCCAACCCACGACAGGGGGCAATCAGCCCCAGCATTTT
NA TRBJ1-5 TRBV11-1 once CASSPGVGGRGQPQHF TGTGCCAGCAGCCCCGGGGTCGGGGGGCGCGGTCAGCCCCAGCATTTT
TRBD1 TRBJ2-7 TRBV5-1 NA CASSLVAGGENEQYF TGCGCCAGCAGCTTGGTGGCAGGGGGCGAAAACGAGCAGTACTTC
TRBD2 TRBJ2-5 TRBV5-6 NA CASSLGSGGALSTQYF TGTGCCAGCAGCTTGGGTAGCGGGGGGGCCTTGTCGACCCAGTACTTC
NA TRBJ1-1 TRBV27 once CASSLRGGTEAFF TGTGCCAGCAGTTTAAGGGGAGGCACTGAAGCTTTCTTT
TRBD1 TRBJ2-7 TRBV30 NA CAWSVYRTGPSEQYF TGTGCCTGGAGTGTATACAGGACAGGCCCCTCAGAGCAGTACTTC
NA TRBJ1-6 TRBV4-1 NA CASRGLDSYNSPLHF TGCGCCAGCAGAGGGTTAGACTCCTATAATTCACCCCTCCACTTT
NA TRBJ1-1 TRBV6-6 NA CASSYAAGEMNTEAFF TGTGCCAGCAGTTACGCGGCGGGGGAGATGAACACTGAAGCTTTCTTT
NA TRBJ2-3 TRBV5-1 NA CASSSSPDTQYF TGCGCCAGCAGCAGTTCCCCAGATACGCAGTATTTT
NA TRBJ1-2 TRBV5-1 once CASSRGRGNEANYGYTF TGCGCCAGCAGCCGTGGCCGTGGGAATGAAGCAAACTATGGCTACACCTTC
TRBD1 TRBJ1-1 TRBV19 NA CASSTYRGRAEAFF TGTGCCAGTAGTACCTACAGGGGGCGCGCTGAAGCTTTCTTT
NA TRBJ1-2 TRBV9 NA CASSVRTADGYTF TGTGCCAGCAGCGTAAGAACCGCCGATGGCTACACCTTC
TRBD1 TRBJ1-2 TRBV5-6 NA CASSLKDREYGYTF TGTGCCAGCAGCTTGAAGGACAGGGAATATGGCTACACCTTC
TRBD1 TRBJ1-2 TRBV30 NA CAGQDGYTF TGTGCCGGACAGGATGGCTACACCTTC
NA TRBJ1-5 TRBV5-1 NA CASSLDSNQPQHF TGCGCCAGCAGCTTGGATAGCAATCAGCCCCAGCATTTT
NA TRBJ2-3 TRBV7-8 NA CASSLLSRAGGTDTQYF TGTGCCAGCAGCTTACTCTCCAGGGCGGGCGGCACAGATACGCAGTATTTT
TRBD2 TRBJ2-3 TRBV30 NA CAWSSLAGMDTQYF TGTGCCTGGAGTTCACTAGCGGGAATGGATACGCAGTATTTT
NA TRBJ2-5 TRBV7-2 once CASSLVSGYGETQYF TGTGCCAGCAGCTTAGTGTCAGGGTACGGGGAGACCCAGTACTTC
NA TRBJ2-7 TRBV2 NA CASRQESGTYEQYF TGTGCCAGCAGACAGGAATCGGGGACCTACGAGCAGTACTTC
NA TRBJ2-7 TRBV7-2 NA CASSFNPGSEQYF TGTGCCAGCAGCTTCAATCCAGGGTCCGAGCAGTACTTC
NA TRBJ2-5 TRBV7-6 NA CASSLDGAGTQYF TGTGCCAGCAGCTTGGACGGGGCGGGGACCCAGTACTTC
NA TRBJ2-1 TRBV19 NA CASSKDWAEQFF TGTGCCAGTAGTAAGGACTGGGCGGAGCAGTTCTTC
NA TRBJ1-1 TRBV4-2 NA CASRHGQFDTEAFF TGTGCCAGCAGACATGGACAGTTCGACACTGAAGCTTTCTTT
TRBD1 TRBJ2-5 TRBV27 NA CASSPRQGMETQYF TGTGCCAGCAGTCCCCGACAGGGGATGGAGACCCAGTACTTC
NA TRBJ2-3 TRBV7-8 few CASSLTGVTDTQYF TGTGCCAGCAGCTTAACGGGGGTCACAGATACGCAGTATTTT
NA TRBJ1-3 TRBV6-6 NA CASSYSILGGNTIYF TGTGCCAGCAGTTACTCGATTTTGGGCGGAAACACCATATATTTT
TRBD1 TRBJ2-1 TRBV30 NA CAWGAGTGKYNEQFF TGTGCCTGGGGTGCCGGGACAGGGAAATACAATGAGCAGTTCTTC
NA TRBJ2-7 TRBV30 NA CAWSVGGHSYEQYF TGTGCCTGGAGTGTCGGGGGACATTCCTACGAGCAGTACTTC
NA TRBJ2-2 TRBV7-9 few CASSLATGLITGELFF TGTGCCAGCAGCTTAGCGACGGGACTGATCACCGGGGAGCTGTTTTTT
NA TRBJ1-6 TRBV9 NA CASSVTGTDNSPLHF TGTGCCAGCAGCGTTACCGGGACGGATAATTCACCCCTCCACTTT
NA TRBJ2-5 TRBV7-2 once CASSGRVGETQYF TGTGCCAGCAGCGGCAGAGTAGGGGAGACCCAGTACTTC
NA TRBJ1-2 TRBV6-6 few CAVRTKLDGYTF TGTGCCGTCAGGACGAAGTTGGACGGCTACACCTTC
TRBD1 TRBJ1-2 TRBV18 NA CASSPGTANYGYTF TGTGCCAGCTCGCCCGGGACAGCTAACTATGGCTACACCTTC
TRBD2 TRBJ2-1 TRBV2 NA CASSRLAGRGNEQFF TGTGCCAGCAGTAGACTAGCGGGAAGAGGCAATGAGCAGTTCTTC
NA TRBJ1-4 TRBV29-1 once CSGRDGNEKLFF TGCAGCGGTCGGGACGGGAATGAAAAACTGTTTTTT
TRBD2 TRBJ2-3 TRBV30 NA CAWSETSGSTDTQYF TGTGCCTGGAGTGAGACTAGCGGGAGCACAGATACGCAGTATTTT
NA TRBJ2-3 TRBV6-6 once CASSSAGKGVTDTQYF TGTGCCAGCAGTTCAGCGGGCAAGGGGGTCACAGATACGCAGTATTTT
TRBD1 TRBJ2-7 TRBV5-1 NA CASSTTGPARYEQYF TGCGCCAGCAGCACGACAGGGCCCGCACGATACGAGCAGTACTTC
TRBD2 TRBJ2-7 TRBV13 few CASSPWASGSNEQYF TGTGCCAGCAGCCCCTGGGCTAGCGGGAGTAACGAGCAGTACTTC
TRBD2 TRBJ2-5 TRBV28 NA CASSSPREGRGTQYF TGTGCCAGCAGTTCTCCGCGGGAGGGGCGAGGGACCCAGTACTTC
NA TRBJ2-7 TRBV7-9 NA CASSLVRTDNLHSYEQYF TGTGCCAGCAGCTTAGTTCGGACAGATAACCTACACTCCTACGAGCAGTACTTC
NA TRBJ2-1 TRBV9 few CASSATVNEQFF TGTGCCAGCAGCGCCACCGTGAATGAGCAGTTCTTC